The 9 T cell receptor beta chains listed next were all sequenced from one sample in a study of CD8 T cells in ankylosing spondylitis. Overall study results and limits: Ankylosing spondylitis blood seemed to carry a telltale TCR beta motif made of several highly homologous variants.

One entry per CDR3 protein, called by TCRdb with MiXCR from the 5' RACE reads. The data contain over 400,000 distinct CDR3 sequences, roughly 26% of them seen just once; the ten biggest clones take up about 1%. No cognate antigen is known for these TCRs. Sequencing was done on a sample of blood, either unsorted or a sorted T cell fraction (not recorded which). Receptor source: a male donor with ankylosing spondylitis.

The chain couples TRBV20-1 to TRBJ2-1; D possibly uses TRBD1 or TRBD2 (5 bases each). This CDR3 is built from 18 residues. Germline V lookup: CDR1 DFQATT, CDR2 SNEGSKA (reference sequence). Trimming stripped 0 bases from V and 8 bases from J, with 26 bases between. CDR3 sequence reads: CSARDFRDPAPPTHEQFF. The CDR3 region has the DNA TGCAGTGCTAGAGACTTTAGGGACCCGGCCCCCCCAACCCATGAGCAGTTCTTC.

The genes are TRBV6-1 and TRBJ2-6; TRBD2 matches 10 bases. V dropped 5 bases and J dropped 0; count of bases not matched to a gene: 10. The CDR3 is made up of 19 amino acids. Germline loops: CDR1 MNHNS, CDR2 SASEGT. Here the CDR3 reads CASSTTLAGEGSGANVLTF. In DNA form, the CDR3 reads TGTGCCAGCAGTACAACCCTAGCGGGAGAGGGCTCTGGGGCCAACGTCCTGACTTTC.

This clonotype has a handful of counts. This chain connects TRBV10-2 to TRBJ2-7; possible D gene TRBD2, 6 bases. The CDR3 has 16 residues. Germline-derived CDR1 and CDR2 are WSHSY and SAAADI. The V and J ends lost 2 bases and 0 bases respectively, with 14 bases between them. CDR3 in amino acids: CASSERGTVSSYEQYF. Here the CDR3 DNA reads TGCGCCAGCAGTGAGCGAGGGACTGTCAGCTCCTACGAGCAGTACTTC.

CDR3 protein: CASSLPGGDGYTF. The CDR3, as DNA: TGCGCCAGCAGCTTGCCAGGGGGCGATGGCTACACCTTC. The rearrangement uses TRBV5-1 and TRBJ1-2; TRBD1 matches 8 bases. Germline V gene sequence: CDR1 SGHRS, CDR2 YFSETQ. The CDR3 is made up of 13 amino acids. V was pared by 1 base and J by 6 bases, with 2 bases of the junction left unmatched.

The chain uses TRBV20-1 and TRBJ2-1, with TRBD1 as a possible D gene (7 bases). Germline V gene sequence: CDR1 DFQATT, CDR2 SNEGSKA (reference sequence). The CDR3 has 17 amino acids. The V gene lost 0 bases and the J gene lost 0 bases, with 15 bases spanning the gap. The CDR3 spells CSARDQGGKSSYNEQFF. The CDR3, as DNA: TGCAGTGCTAGAGATCAGGGGGGAAAAAGCTCCTACAATGAGCAGTTCTTC.

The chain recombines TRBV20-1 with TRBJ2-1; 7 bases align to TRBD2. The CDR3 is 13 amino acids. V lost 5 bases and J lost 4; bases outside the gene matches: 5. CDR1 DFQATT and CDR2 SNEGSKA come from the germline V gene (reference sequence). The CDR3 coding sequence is TGCAGTGCTCAGGAGGGAGGGTACAATGAGCAGTTCTTC. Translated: CSAQEGGYNEQFF.

DNA of the CDR3: TGCGCCAGCAGCTCCCGGGGTAGCGGGAGTGGAGATACGCAGTATTTT. Translated, it gives CASSSRGSGSGDTQYF. The chain uses TRBV5-1 and TRBJ2-3, with 9 bases identical to TRBD2. This CDR3 contains 16 residues. CDR1 is SGHRS, CDR2 YFSETQ, per germline. V lost 3 bases and J lost 5; bases outside the gene matches: 10.

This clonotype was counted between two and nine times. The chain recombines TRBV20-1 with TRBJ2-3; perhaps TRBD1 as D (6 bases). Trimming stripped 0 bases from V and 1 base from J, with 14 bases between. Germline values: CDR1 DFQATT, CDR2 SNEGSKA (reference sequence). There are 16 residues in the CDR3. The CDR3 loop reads CSARDTWGRRTDTQYF. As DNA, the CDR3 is TGCAGTGCTAGAGATACCTGGGGGCGACGCACAGATACGCAGTATTTT.

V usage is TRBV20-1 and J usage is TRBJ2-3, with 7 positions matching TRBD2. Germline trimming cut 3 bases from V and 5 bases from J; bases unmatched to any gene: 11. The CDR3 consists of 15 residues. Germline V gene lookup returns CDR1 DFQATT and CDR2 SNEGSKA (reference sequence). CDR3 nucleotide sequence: TGCAGTGCTAGTCCCAGCGGGGACCCCGTAGATACGCAGTATTTT. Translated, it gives CSASPSGDPVDTQYF.